This entry lists 29 T cell receptor beta chains sequenced from one sample in a study of T cells in Graves' hyperthyroidism and ophthalmopathy. Researchers took RNA transcripts and amplified the TCR beta CDR3 regions from them. In the first-round RT-PCR of the TCR CDR3, the HTBI primer set was used. TCRdb called the multiplex PCR reads again in MiXCR, with one record for every CDR3 protein. The sample records roughly 580,000 distinct CDR3 sequences, approximately 14% being singletons. The sample comprised blood. These receptors all stem from a woman in her twenties or thirties with Graves' hyperthyroidism that later progressed to Graves' ophthalmopathy.

This chain joins TRBV19 and TRBJ1-5; tentative D call: TRBD1 (6 bases). V shed 5 bases and J shed 0 bases, with 14 bases lying between them. The CDR3 covers 16 residues. The germline V gene has CDR1 LNHDA and CDR2 SQIVND (reference sequence). The CDR3 is CASSVQGDYSNQPQHF. The CDR3 DNA is TGTGCCAGTAGTGTACAGGGAGATTATAGCAATCAGCCCCAGCATTTT. Filled out from reference TRBV19 and TRBJ1-5, the complete variable domain reads DGGITQSPKYLFRKEGQNVTLSCEQNLNHDAMYWYRQDPGQGLRLIYYSQIVNDFQKGDIAEGYSVSREKKESFPLTVTSAQKNPTAFYLCASSVQGDYSNQPQHFGDGTRLSIL.

In the case of this clonotype: This could be a read error, since a much larger clone is one nucleotide away. The rearrangement uses TRBV30 and TRBJ2-1, with 12 bases that match TRBD2. V lost 2 bases and J lost 8; bases outside the gene matches: 1. This CDR3 region has 13 residues. The germline V gene has CDR1 GTSNPN and CDR2 SVGIG (reference sequence). The CDR3 region is CAWSWTSGDEQFF. The CDR3 nucleotides read TGTGCCTGGAGTTGGACTAGCGGGGATGAGCAGTTCTTC.

This clonotype was seen many times. The V and J genes are TRBV29-1 and TRBJ2-3; tentatively, D is TRBD2 (6 bases). The V and J ends lost 2 bases and 7 bases respectively, with 13 bases between them. The CDR3 totals 13 residues. Looked up from germline, CDR1 is SQVTM and CDR2 is ANQGSEA. This chain's CDR3 is CSVEFRESYTQYF. CDR3 coding DNA: TGCAGCGTTGAATTCCGGGAGAGCTATACGCAGTATTTT.

The table lists this clonotype with many counts. The J gene is TRBJ1-1, the V gene TRBV27, with TRBD1 as a possible D gene (5 bases). The V and J ends lost 4 bases and 1 base respectively, with 10 bases between them. The CDR3 contains 14 residues. Germline V gene data show CDR1 as MNHEY and CDR2 as SMNVEV (reference sequence). DNA for the CDR3: TGTGCCAGCAGTTATGGAGGACAGAACACTGAAGCTTTCTTT. Its translation is CASSYGGQNTEAFF.

This clonotype was observed many times. The V and J genes are TRBV6-1 and TRBJ1-5, with D possibly being TRBD1 (6 bases). Germline lookup yields CDR1 MNHNS and CDR2 SASEGT. Trimming took off 0 bases at V and 3 bases at J, with 9 bases between the two ends. The CDR3 contains 15 residues. The CDR3 nucleotides are TGTGCCAGCAGTGAAGCGGACAGACTCAATCAGCCCCAGCATTTT. Translated: CASSEADRLNQPQHF.

This clonotype was seen at least ten times. The genes are TRBV11-3 and TRBJ1-4; D ambiguous. The germline gives CDR1 SGHNT, CDR2 YENEEA. The CDR3 has 13 residues. Trimming cost V 0 bases and J 6 bases, with 5 bases left between them. The DNA of the CDR3 is TGTGCCAGCAGCTTAGAAGCGGATGAAAAACTGTTTTTT. Residues: CASSLEADEKLFF. The variable domain in full, completed from reference TRBV11-3 and TRBJ1-4, reads EAGVVQSPRYKIIEKKQPVAFWCNPISGHNTLYWYLQNLGQGPELLIRYENEEAVDDSQLPKDRFSAERLKGVDSTLKIQPAELGDSAVYLCASSLEADEKLFFGSGTQLSVL.

This clonotype was seen at least ten times. The rearrangement joins TRBV29-1 to TRBJ1-1; perhaps TRBD1 as D (6 bases). The CDR3 extends over 12 amino acids. The V end was cut by 5 bases, the J end by 4 bases, with 11 bases between. Looked up from germline, CDR1 is SQVTM and CDR2 is ANQGSEA. The CDR3 protein is CSVLRQATEAFF. The CDR3 region has the DNA TGCAGCGTTCTTCGACAGGCCACTGAAGCTTTCTTT.

This clonotype was recorded many times. The DNA of the CDR3 is TGTGCCATCAGCAGGGACATTGGCGATAGGGGCTACACCTTC. Residues: CAISRDIGDRGYTF. The genes are TRBV10-3 and TRBJ1-2; a weak D match, TRBD1 (6 bases). CDR1 and CDR2 (germline): ENHRY, SYGVKD. V lost 6 bases, J lost 8 bases, and 19 bases lay in between. The CDR3 contains 14 residues.

This chain uses TRBV6-4 with TRBJ2-5; no clear D gene. The germline CDR1 and CDR2 sequences are MRHNA and SNTAGT. V lost 4 bases and J 4 bases, leaving 13 bases between the germline ends. The CDR3 consists of 14 residues. The chain's CDR3 is CASSASAHGETQYF. The CDR3, as DNA: TGTGCCAGCAGTGCCTCGGCCCACGGAGAGACCCAGTACTTC.

This clonotype has more than one count but fewer than ten. The chain recombines TRBV30 with TRBJ2-3, with D perhaps TRBD2 (6 bases). The CDR3 has 18 amino acids. V was shortened by 2 bases and J by 1 base, with 22 bases between the two germline ends. Germline assignment: CDR1 GTSNPN and CDR2 SVGIG (reference sequence). CDR3 region: CAWSFPTGTQHGTDTQYF. The CDR3 DNA sequence: TGTGCCTGGAGTTTCCCAACGGGGACTCAGCACGGCACAGATACGCAGTATTTT. The full variable domain, in which reference TRBV30 and TRBJ2-3 provide the parts outside the CDR3, is SQTIHQWPATLVQPVGSPLSLECTVEGTSNPNLYWYRQAAGRGLQLLFYSVGIGQISSEVPQNLSASRPQDRQFILSSKKLLLSDSGFYLCAWSFPTGTQHGTDTQYFGPGTRLTVL.

The chain has TRBV28 and TRBJ2-1, with 11 nucleotides matching TRBD2. V trimming: 1 base; J trimming: 8 bases; junction bases outside the gene matches: 7. The germline CDR1 and CDR2 sequences are MDHEN and SYDVKM. The CDR3 runs 16 residues. This CDR3 reads CASSLYAPSGRYEQFF. For the CDR3, the DNA is TGTGCCAGCAGTTTATACGCCCCTAGCGGGAGGTATGAGCAGTTCTTC.

This clonotype was observed many times. The chain joins TRBV9 to TRBJ1-1; TRBD1 agrees at 7 bases. Germline V gene sequence: CDR1 SGDLS, CDR2 YYNGEE. This CDR3 contains 15 residues. Trimming cost V 3 bases and J 0 bases; bases outside gene matches: 5. The CDR3 spells CASSGRDSLNTEAFF. For the CDR3, the DNA is TGTGCCAGCAGCGGCCGGGACAGTTTGAACACTGAAGCTTTCTTT.

With respect to this clonotype: At one end the junction does not follow the germline gene, possibly because of a read error. The CDR3 nucleotides are TGTGCCAGCAGTCAAGGAAGCTGCGATGAGCAGTTCTTC. Translation gives CASSQGSCDEQFF. J is TRBJ2-1 and V is TRBV3-1; D unresolved. This CDR3 comprises 13 residues. CDR1 is LGHDT, CDR2 YNNKEL, per germline (reference sequence).

A remark on this clonotype: A much more abundant neighbour one base away suggests this may be a read error. V is TRBV12-3 or TRBV12-4 and J is TRBJ2-3; possible D gene TRBD2, 7 bases. V was cut by 6 bases and J by 9 bases, with 22 bases left in between. The CDR3 extends over 15 amino acids. Written as DNA, the CDR3 is TGTGCCAGCAGGGGGAGCGGGGTAAAGGGGGAGACGCAGTATTTT. This encodes CASRGSGVKGETQYF.

This clonotype appeared many times. The chain is built from TRBV10-3 and TRBJ1-1; tentative D call: TRBD1 (5 bases). The CDR3 extends over 14 amino acids. Trimming cost V 6 bases and J 0 bases, with 11 bases left between them. Germline CDR1 ENHRY, CDR2 SYGVKD. CDR3 DNA sequence: TGTGCCATCAGCCGGGACCCGATGAACACTGAAGCTTTCTTT. It translates to CAISRDPMNTEAFF.

This clonotype has only a few counts. Given the absence of the conserved phenylalanine or tryptophan at the CDR3 end, a read error is likely. This chain joins TRBV20-1 and TRBJ2-1; 11 bases align to TRBD2. The CDR3 covers 15 residues. Germline V lookup: CDR1 DFQATT, CDR2 SNEGSKA (reference sequence). The ends lost 6 bases at V and 3 bases at J; junction bases unmatched: 7. Here the CDR3 DNA reads TGCAGTGCCCTAATCGGACTAGCGGGCTACAATGAGCAGTTCCTC. Amino acid sequence: CSALIGLAGYNEQFL.

The J gene is TRBJ2-1, the V gene TRBV5-1; 8 nucleotides match TRBD2. The V and J ends lost 0 bases and 6 bases, in that order; junction bases with no gene match: 8. Per the germline V gene, CDR1 is SGHRS and CDR2 is YFSETQ. The CDR3 runs to 16 residues. CDR3 protein: CASSLAGREGFNEQFF. The CDR3 DNA is TGCGCCAGCAGCTTGGCGGGACGGGAGGGCTTCAATGAGCAGTTCTTC.

This clonotype was detected ten times or more. The chain couples TRBV30 to TRBJ1-4, with 7 bases aligning to TRBD1. The V gene end was trimmed by 2 bases and the J gene end by 5 bases; junction bases not matched to a gene: 8. CDR3 length equals 15 residues. Germline V gene data show CDR1 as GTSNPN and CDR2 as SVGIG (reference sequence). The CDR3 reads CAWSHRTGRNEKLFF. The DNA of the CDR3 is TGTGCCTGGAGTCACCGGACAGGTAGAAATGAAAAACTGTTTTTT.

The chain combines TRBV14 with TRBJ2-1; TRBD1 matches at 8 bases. Germline V gene lookup returns CDR1 SGHDN and CDR2 FVKESK. The CDR3 extends over 15 amino acids. With V trimmed by 5 bases and J by 1 base, 4 bases remained unmatched. CDR3 loop: CASSIGQGSYNEQFF. CDR3 sequence (DNA): TGTGCCAGCAGCATCGGACAGGGTTCCTACAATGAGCAGTTCTTC.

The table lists this clonotype with many counts. DNA for the CDR3: TGTGCCAGCAGTTTTTCACCGGAGGGCTACGAGCAGTACTTC. This translates into CASSFSPEGYEQYF. The chain recombines TRBV27 with TRBJ2-7; TRBD2 is a possible D gene (6 bases). Germline CDR1 reads MNHEY; CDR2 reads SMNVEV (reference sequence). The CDR3 is 14 residues long. Trimming took 3 bases from V and 3 from J, leaving 12 bases between them.

This clonotype was seen at least ten times. The rearrangement joins TRBV11-2 to TRBJ2-5; 10 positions agree with TRBD2. Germline V gives CDR1 SGHAT, CDR2 FQNNGV. The CDR3 consists of 16 residues. V shed 5 bases, J shed 2 bases, and the junction held 8 bases outside the gene matches. The CDR3 here is CASSGRTSGSQETQYF. The DNA for the CDR3 is TGTGCCAGCAGCGGACGGACTAGCGGATCTCAAGAGACCCAGTACTTC.

This clonotype was observed many times. The rearrangement links TRBV27 to TRBJ2-5; TRBD1 agrees at 7 bases. V gave up 2 bases and J gave up 5 bases; unmatched junction bases: 2. CDR1 is MNHEY, CDR2 SMNVEV, per germline (reference sequence). The CDR3 is made up of 13 amino acids. The CDR3: CASSLGQVETQYF. The CDR3 nucleotides read TGTGCCAGCAGTTTAGGACAGGTGGAGACCCAGTACTTC.

This clonotype was seen ten or more times. The chain recombines TRBV28 with TRBJ2-5, with TRBD1 matching 7 bases. The CDR3 runs 15 residues. Looked up from germline, CDR1 is MDHEN and CDR2 is SYDVKM. The trim removed 9 bases at V and 0 bases at J, leaving 10 bases unmatched. CDR3: CASGPRGINQETQYF. In nucleotides, the CDR3 is TGTGCCAGTGGGCCCAGGGGGATCAACCAAGAGACCCAGTACTTC.

The table lists this clonotype with many counts. This chain connects TRBV6-2 or TRBV6-3 to TRBJ1-1, with 11 nucleotides matching TRBD1. CDR3 length equals 15 residues. V dropped 7 bases and J dropped 8; count of bases not matched to a gene: 12. Germline lookup yields CDR1 MNHEY and CDR2 SVGEGT. In nucleotides, the CDR3 is TGTGCCAGCACCCCTCCCGGGACAGGGGGGAGCGAAGCTTTCTTT. This sequence encodes CASTPPGTGGSEAFF.

With regard to this clonotype: This sequence may be a read error, since a much larger clone differs from it by one base. In DNA form, the CDR3 reads TGTGCCAGTAGTATAAGCACCGGGGAGCTGTTTTTT. Translating it yields CASSISTGELFF. This rearrangement joins TRBV19 to TRBJ2-2; D unresolved. The CDR3 is 12 amino acids. Per germline, CDR1 LNHDA and CDR2 SQIVND (reference sequence). The germline V and J ends were trimmed by 2 bases and 4 bases, with 2 bases remaining between them.

This clonotype has a count of ten or more. The chain links TRBV2 to TRBJ1-4, with D maybe TRBD1 (5 bases). CDR3 length: 16 amino acids. V lost 6 bases and J 8 bases, leaving 22 bases between the germline ends. CDR1 and CDR2 (germline): SNHLY, FYNNEI. CDR3 residues: CASSAGTALGGEKLFF. The CDR3 DNA reads TGTGCCAGCAGCGCAGGGACCGCTCTAGGAGGGGAAAAACTGTTTTTT.

This clonotype was recorded many times. The gene calls are TRBV20-1 and TRBJ2-3, with TRBD2 matching over 7 bases. The CDR3 loop spans 16 amino acids. V lost 1 base, J lost 0 bases, and 7 bases stayed unmatched. Germline V gene data show CDR1 as DFQATT and CDR2 as SNEGSKA (reference sequence). The CDR3 loop is CSARGPGGGSTDTQYF. Written as DNA, the CDR3 is TGCAGTGCTAGAGGCCCTGGGGGGGGTAGCACAGATACGCAGTATTTT.

This clonotype was recorded at least ten times. The V gene is TRBV28, the J gene TRBJ1-5; D is ambiguous. The CDR3 extends over 15 amino acids. V was cut by 8 bases and J by 2 bases, with 16 bases left in between. CDR1 and CDR2 from the germline V gene are MDHEN and SYDVKM. The CDR3 nucleotides are TGTGCCAGCGGTTCCTTGGGTGGGGGCAATCAGCCCCAGCATTTT. Amino acid sequence: CASGSLGGGNQPQHF.

This clonotype was observed a few times. J is TRBJ1-2 and V is TRBV5-1; 8 bases are shared with TRBD1. This CDR3 region has 16 residues. CDR1 and CDR2 (germline): SGHRS, YFSETQ. V was clipped by 4 bases and J by 4 bases; unmatched bases: 12. The CDR3 sequence is CASSTTGQGVFYGYTF. As DNA, the CDR3 is TGCGCCAGCAGCACTACTGGACAGGGAGTTTTCTATGGCTACACCTTC.